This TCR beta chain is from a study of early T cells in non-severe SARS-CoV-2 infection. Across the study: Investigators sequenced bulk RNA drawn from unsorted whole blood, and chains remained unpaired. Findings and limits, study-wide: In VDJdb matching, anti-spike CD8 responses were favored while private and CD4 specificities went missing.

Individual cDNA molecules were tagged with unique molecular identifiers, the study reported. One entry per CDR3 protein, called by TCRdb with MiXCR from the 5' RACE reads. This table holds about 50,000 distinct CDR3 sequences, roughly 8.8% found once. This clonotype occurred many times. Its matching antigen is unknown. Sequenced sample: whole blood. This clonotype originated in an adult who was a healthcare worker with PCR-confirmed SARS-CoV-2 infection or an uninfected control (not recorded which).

The CDR3 DNA is TGTGCCAGCAGCTCAGATTACGAGCAGTACTTC. Translated, it gives CASSSDYEQYF. The genes are TRBV7-9 and TRBJ2-7; D gene uncertain. The ends were cut back, 4 bases at V and 4 bases at J, with 5 bases in the middle. There are 11 residues in the CDR3. In germline, CDR1 is SEHNR, CDR2 FQNEAQ (reference sequence).